What follows is one T cell receptor beta chain and its context. There is no known antigen for this receptor. The input lacks base qualities; no much larger clone sits a single base away. Sequencing of the TRB variable region was done with the immunoSEQ hsTCRB v3.0 assay at survey level resolution. The target sequencing depth for TRB was roughly 40,000-50,000 T-cell genomes per sample. TRB libraries were pooled and sequenced on an Illumina MiSeq using a v3 150-cycle kit. On the authors' methods: Analysis of repertoires was carried out in R inside a reproducible Nextflow workflow spanning QC, data transformation and analysis. LymphoSeq2, an R package for exploring AIRR-Seq data, was used to implement the custom analyses. Several samples that produced fewer than 5000 total TRB sequences were removed, so 200 or so HIV repertoires were analyzed. Of the approximately 190 retained HIV repertoires, about 60 were collected before and around 130 after ART initiation. Repertoires were downsampled to 5000 TRB nucleotide sequences, with summary statistics averaged over 100 downsampling iterations. The analysis kept only TRB sequences whose CDR3 regions were at least seven amino acids long. Two measures captured diversity: a Shannon entropy-derived clonality score and the Gini coefficient. In the repertoire networks, any two of the top 5000 CDR3 amino acid sequences were connected whenever the two sequences differed by an edit distance of one. Antigen specificity groups and MHC restriction were predicted for TRB CDR3 amino acid sequences with GLIPH2. To flag known CMV, EBV, HIV or tissue antigen associations, CDR3 amino acid sequences were matched against VDJdb and McPAS-TCR. Pre-ART, post-ART and control groups were compared with Wilcoxon signed-rank tests and Holm-Bonferroni correction. TCRdb re-hosts the immuneACCESS table, in-frame sequences only. Its copies lack some clones; in the studies checked, an unresolved V gene accounts for under half of them, and the cause for the rest is not known. V and J calls and clone size are as listed in that table; D and trimming were resolved from the DNA. The sample table holds approximately 20,000 clones, of which around nine tenths were seen once. The ten largest clones capture just under 6.5% of the sample.

The data were obtained in a study of long-term antiretroviral therapy in people with HIV (dated by TCRdb to the early 2020s). Regarding the study in general: Collection of the earliest samples took place about a decade ahead of the 2015 WHO recommendation for immediate ART, at a time when ART was typically delayed until CD4 counts fell. A retrospective serial study tested whether ART initiation and durable HIV suppression were associated with changes in peripheral blood TRB repertoire composition and diversity. Of the approximately 32 participants with HIV, more than 10 were female. No cross-contamination during QIAcube processing turned up in test extractions that ran a monoclonal T-cell line alongside 33 polyclonal samples. A total of roughly 180 cryopreserved PBMC samples were contributed to the cohort by 30 adults with confirmed HIV infection, with samples collected serially over a mean of about 6 years (range 1-12). Here is what the overall study found, with its caveats: Because cell numbers in pre-ART samples were limited, unsorted PBMC were profiled instead of sorted CD4+ and CD8+ T cells. ART initiation was associated with a significant increase in TRB diversity, but diversity stayed significantly below transplant donor controls even after long-term ART. Owing to limited PBMC availability, only the TCR beta chain was sequenced, without alpha chain pairing. Expanded TRB clones identified before ART initiation dominated the repertoire at all time points, although this dominance fluctuated and declined in many PLHIV after ART. Narrower CDR3 length ranges were observed in HIV repertoires than in controls, and an antigen-experienced repertoire with only a slight naive shift after ART was suggested by the network structure. The samples span the years 2004 to 2017, and the ART regimens used may be less effective than current regimens. No data were available on ART adherence, viral resistance or therapy changes, limiting inferences about post-ART repertoire changes.

Inclusion was restricted to participants for whom at least one PBMC sample before ART initiation and at least two post-ART samples were available. Treatment was received in the United States of America by all participants with HIV. Before DNA extraction, cryopreserved samples of about 0.95-10 million PBMC were thawed and washed. At the time of the earliest PBMC sample, participants with HIV were aged between roughly 20 and 54 years. Each participant contributed PBMC samples from 1-4 timepoints before ART initiation and 2-8 timepoints after ART initiation, with a median of 7 samples. For every participant, serial HIV viral load, CD4+ T-cell count, ART history and demographic data were obtained. A Qiagen kit on a QIAcube was used to extract genomic DNA from unsorted PBMC, with samples processed in batches of 12. Counted from cysteine to phenylalanine, this CDR3 has 14 amino acids. The kept DNA is CDR3 alone, 42 bases in frame from the first base. For CDR1 and CDR2, the germline V gene lists ENHRY and SYGVKD. V and J lose 3 bases and 0 bases, and a span of 9 bases separates them.

The chain is encoded by TRBV10-3 joined to TRBJ2-7, with the identity of the D gene unclear. The sample consisted of unsorted PBMCs, taken 0.6 years after starting antiretroviral therapy. This sequence originates from a man aged 55 to 70 with HIV. CDR3 region: CAISEGLASYEQYF. DNA sequence: TGTGCCATCAGTGAAGGGTTAGCCTCCTACGAGCAGTACTTC.